The sequence of this T cell receptor beta chain was determined in a study of T cell repertoires in cytomegalovirus infection. Whole-study context: Matching HLA type, along with CMV infection, was indicated by public TCR beta signatures.

This clonotype was found a few times. Its antigen is as yet unknown. Study-wide findings and caveats: Carriers of CMV plus the relevant HLA were identified by cumulative public TCR beta family frequency. HLA-C-restricted, CMV-specific TCR beta clonotypes were dominant ex vivo.

Germline assignment: CDR1 SEHNR and CDR2 FQNEAQ (reference sequence). The CDR3 covers 18 residues. With V trimmed by 7 bases and J by 3 bases, 19 bases remained unmatched. TCRdb passed the reads through MiXCR, listing each CDR3 protein once. The data show about 530,000 distinct CDR3 sequences, more than 20% seen once. The sequenced material came from PBMCs. V is TRBV7-9 and J is TRBJ2-5; 8 bases are a match to TRBD2. This receptor was taken from a human donor in good health (CMV status not recorded). Some clones in this sample may be carry-over from other donors' samples. CDR3 sequence: CASNHLGDSGNLKETQYF. The DNA for the CDR3 is TGTGCCAGCAACCACCTTGGGGATAGCGGGAACCTTAAAGAGACCCAGTACTTC.